This T cell receptor beta chain was captured by sequencing in a study of blood T cell repertoires in COVID-19. V was clipped by 1 base and J by 2 bases; unmatched bases: 6. The CDR3 totals 16 residues. Germline V lookup: CDR1 SGHNT, CDR2 YYREEE (reference sequence). In the original analysis: Quantification of nucleated cells was approximated via reference gene primer amplification. The data were produced by immunoSEQ multiplex PCR, yet TCRdb's version contains in-frame clones alone and is incomplete. The V and J calls and clone size are taken from that table; D and trimming were inferred from the DNA. Here the sample spans some 150,000 clones, roughly nine tenths being singletons.

The source material was peripheral blood. This sequence originates from a woman aged 55-69 years with active COVID-19. V usage is TRBV5-4 and J usage is TRBJ2-3; 8 bases agree with TRBD2. The CDR3 nucleotides read TGTGCCAGCAGCTTGCTCACTAGCGGTCCCACAGATACGCAGTATTTT. As protein: CASSLLTSGPTDTQYF. The whole variable domain, remainder taken from reference TRBV5-4 and TRBJ2-3, is ETGVTQSPTHLIKTRGQQVTLRCSSQSGHNTVSWYQQALGQGPQFIFQYYREEENGRGNFPPRFSGLQFPNYSSELNVNALELDDSALYLCASSLLTSGPTDTQYFGPGTRLTVL.